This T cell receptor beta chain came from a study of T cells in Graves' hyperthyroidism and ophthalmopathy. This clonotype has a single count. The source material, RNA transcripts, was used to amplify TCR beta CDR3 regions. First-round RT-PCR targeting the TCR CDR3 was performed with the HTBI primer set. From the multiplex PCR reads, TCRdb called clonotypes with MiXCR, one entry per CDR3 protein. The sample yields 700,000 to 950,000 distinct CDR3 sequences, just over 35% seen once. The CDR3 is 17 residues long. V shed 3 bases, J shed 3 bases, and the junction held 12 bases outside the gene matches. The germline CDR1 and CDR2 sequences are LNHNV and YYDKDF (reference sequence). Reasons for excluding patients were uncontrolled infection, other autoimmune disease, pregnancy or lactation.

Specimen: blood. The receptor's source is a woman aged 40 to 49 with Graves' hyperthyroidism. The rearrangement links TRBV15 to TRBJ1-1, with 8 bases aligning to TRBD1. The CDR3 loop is CATSSSHQTGEDTEAFF. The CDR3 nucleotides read TGTGCCACCAGCAGCTCCCACCAGACAGGGGAAGACACTGAAGCTTTCTTT. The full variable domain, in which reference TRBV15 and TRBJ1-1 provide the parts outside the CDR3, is DAMVIQNPRYQVTQFGKPVTLSCSQTLNHNVMYWYQQKSSQAPKLLFHYYDKDFNNEADTPDNFQSRRPNTSFCFLDIRSPGLGDTAMYLCATSSSHQTGEDTEAFFGQGTRLTVV.